This TCR beta chain was obtained from a study of PD-1 blockade in classical Hodgkin lymphoma. Study-wide results and limits: What caused the repertoire differences, perhaps disease activity or prior therapy, remains undefined.

Patients all relapsed after autologous stem cell transplantation, and there was variation in brentuximab vedotin exposure. Relapsed/refractory classical Hodgkin lymphoma patients had complete, partial or progressive responses. This clone has ten or more counts. Its antigen is as yet unknown. TCRdb keeps only in-frame clones here, not all; method: immunoSEQ multiplex PCR. The sample contains fewer than 90,000 clones, around 90% of which appear only once. The length of the CDR3 is 13 residues. Per the germline V gene, CDR1 is MNHNS and CDR2 is SASEGT. Deletions cut 3 bases from V and 1 base from J, with 6 bases between.

This TCR derives from a human donor with classical Hodgkin lymphoma. Sequencing used peripheral blood mononuclear cells (PBMCs), obtained at baseline. The J gene is TRBJ1-1, the V gene TRBV6-1; D not certain. CDR3 in DNA: TGTGCCAGCAGTGACCTGGGGAACACTGAAGCTTTCTTT. Encoded protein: CASSDLGNTEAFF.